The rows below give T cell receptor beta chains drawn from one sample of a study of PD-L1 blockade in urothelial cancer. Sequencing was performed with immunoSEQ multiplex PCR; in TCRdb, only in-frame clones are kept and a portion is missing. Of approximately 90,000 clones in the sample, 90% were seen once. The specimen was PBMCs, collected around atezolizumab (anti-PD-L1) treatment. The receptor source for this set is a man in his fifties or sixties with urothelial cancer. CDR3s include the opening cysteine and the closing phenylalanine or tryptophan. A D gene is named only where the DNA matches it firmly. Size values are once, few and many counts, or a class for expanded clones, and some rows have none.

D: TRBD1; V: TRBV7-9; J: TRBJ2-7; size: NA; DNA: TGTGCCAGCAGCATAGGGGGGGGACAGGGGACATACGAGCAGTACTTC; CDR3: CASSIGGGQGTYEQYF
D: TRBD1; V: TRBV11-2; J: TRBJ1-1; size: NA; DNA: TGTGCCAGCAGCGCCCGACAGGGGATGAACACTGAAGCTTTCTTT; CDR3: CASSARQGMNTEAFF
D: NA; V: TRBV7-2; J: TRBJ1-1; size: NA; DNA: TGTGCCAGCAGCTCGACAATTATGAACACTGAAGCTTTCTTT; CDR3: CASSSTIMNTEAFF
D: TRBD1; V: TRBV7-9; J: TRBJ2-6; size: NA; DNA: TGTGCCACCGATGGACAGGGGTTCGGGGCCAACGTCCTGACTTTC; CDR3: CATDGQGFGANVLTF
D: TRBD1; V: TRBV29-1; J: TRBJ2-7; size: NA; DNA: TGCAGCGTTGAGACAGGGGCCTACGAGCAGTACTTC; CDR3: CSVETGAYEQYF
D: NA; V: TRBV9; J: TRBJ2-5; size: NA; DNA: TGTGCCAGCAGCGTAGGAGGGAACGCAGAGACCCAGTACTTC; CDR3: CASSVGGNAETQYF
D: TRBD2; V: TRBV7-2; J: TRBJ2-7; size: NA; DNA: TGTGCCAGCAGCTTCGGGGGGGCCTACGAGCAGTACTTC; CDR3: CASSFGGAYEQYF
D: TRBD1; V: TRBV9; J: TRBJ1-3; size: NA; DNA: TGTGCCAGCAGTTACCTGGGACAGAATGAAAACACCATATATTTT; CDR3: CASSYLGQNENTIYF
D: NA; V: TRBV4-2; J: TRBJ1-2; size: few; DNA: TGTGCCAGCAGCCAAGATGGGGGCGACTATGGCTACACCTTC; CDR3: CASSQDGGDYGYTF
D: TRBD1; V: TRBV5-1; J: TRBJ2-7; size: NA; DNA: TGCGCCAGCAGCTTGGCCGGCGGAACAGGGGAAATTTATAATTTC; CDR3: CASSLAGGTGEIYNF
D: NA; V: TRBV30; J: TRBJ2-5; size: NA; DNA: TGTGCCTGGAGTGTCTCTCTTCAAGAGACCCAGTACTTC; CDR3: CAWSVSLQETQYF
D: NA; V: TRBV18; J: TRBJ2-3; size: NA; DNA: TGTGCCAGCTCACCACCTAAACCGGGACTCCCGAGCACAGATACGCAGTATTTT; CDR3: CASSPPKPGLPSTDTQYF
D: TRBD2; V: TRBV5-1; J: TRBJ2-3; size: NA; DNA: TGCGCCAGCAGCTTGGAGGCTAGCGGGTATTCAGATACGCAGTATTTT; CDR3: CASSLEASGYSDTQYF
D: NA; V: TRBV19; J: TRBJ1-3; size: NA; DNA: TGTGCCAGTACCATCAGGGGATCCGGAAACACCATATATTTT; CDR3: CASTIRGSGNTIYF
D: NA; V: TRBV9; J: TRBJ2-1; size: NA; DNA: TGTGCCAGCAGCGTAGCCAGGAACAATGAGCAGTTCTTC; CDR3: CASSVARNNEQFF
D: NA; V: TRBV14; J: TRBJ2-7; size: NA; DNA: TGTGCCAGCAGCCAAGATCGGTCCGCCGAGCAGTACTTC; CDR3: CASSQDRSAEQYF
D: NA; V: TRBV25-1; J: TRBJ2-7; size: NA; DNA: TGTGCCAGCAGTGACCCGGACAGAGGCTCCTACGAGCAGTACTTC; CDR3: CASSDPDRGSYEQYF
D: NA; V: TRBV10-3; J: TRBJ1-3; size: NA; DNA: TGTGCCATCGCAGGGGCGCTGGGAAACACCATATATTTT; CDR3: CAIAGALGNTIYF
D: NA; V: TRBV27; J: TRBJ2-3; size: once; DNA: TGTGCCAGCAGAGGACATAACACAGATACGCAGTATTTT; CDR3: CASRGHNTDTQYF
D: TRBD1; V: TRBV28; J: TRBJ1-2; size: NA; DNA: TGTGCCAGCAGTCGAGGACAGGGGAAGTACAATGGCTACACCTTC; CDR3: CASSRGQGKYNGYTF
D: TRBD1; V: TRBV4-2; J: TRBJ2-1; size: NA; DNA: TGTGCCAGCAGCCAAGAACGGACAGGGGGCTTTAGTGAGCAGTTCTTC; CDR3: CASSQERTGGFSEQFF
D: TRBD2; V: TRBV30; J: TRBJ2-5; size: NA; DNA: TGTGCCTGGATCCCTAGGCCCGGGACTAGCATACAAGAGACCCAGTACTTC; CDR3: CAWIPRPGTSIQETQYF
D: TRBD2; V: TRBV11-2; J: TRBJ2-3; size: NA; DNA: TGTGCCAGCAGGGGGGGGGCACTAGCGGGGGTTACGCAGTATTTT; CDR3: CASRGGALAGVTQYF
D: TRBD1; V: TRBV19; J: TRBJ1-5; size: NA; DNA: TGTGCCAGTAGTACGACAGGGATCAGCAATCAGCCCCAGCATTTT; CDR3: CASSTTGISNQPQHF
D: NA; V: TRBV7-2; J: TRBJ2-3; size: NA; DNA: TGTGCCAGCAGCTCGACTAGGACGAGGACGTTGACGCAGTATTTT; CDR3: CASSSTRTRTLTQYF
D: NA; V: TRBV7-3; J: TRBJ2-2; size: NA; DNA: TGTGCCAGCAGCCATACACCGTCAGGAGGAGCTGCCACCGGGGAGCTGTTTTTT; CDR3: CASSHTPSGGAATGELFF
D: TRBD1; V: TRBV9; J: TRBJ2-2; size: NA; DNA: TGTGCCTCTAGCCCAAGGACAGGGGGCCTTAACACCGGGGAGCTGTTTTTT; CDR3: CASSPRTGGLNTGELFF
D: TRBD2; V: TRBV5-1; J: TRBJ2-3; size: NA; DNA: TGCGCCAGCAGCTTGAGTGGCGGGAGGGCAGATACGCAGTATTTT; CDR3: CASSLSGGRADTQYF
D: NA; V: TRBV28; J: TRBJ2-3; size: NA; DNA: TGTGCCAGCAGTTTGAGCTCTGGGGGCCGACACACAGATACGCAGTATTTT; CDR3: CASSLSSGGRHTDTQYF
D: TRBD1; V: TRBV18; J: TRBJ1-5; size: NA; DNA: TGTGCCAGCTCACCAGCACAGGGGAATCAGCCCCAGCATTTT; CDR3: CASSPAQGNQPQHF
D: NA; V: TRBV7-7; J: TRBJ1-4; size: NA; DNA: TGTGCCAGCAGCTTAGTGTTGAGTGGACAGCCAAATGAAAAACTGTTTTTT; CDR3: CASSLVLSGQPNEKLFF
D: TRBD2; V: TRBV5-4; J: TRBJ2-1; size: NA; DNA: TGTGCCAGCAGCGTCAGACTAGCCCTTTACAATGAGCAGTTCTTC; CDR3: CASSVRLALYNEQFF
D: NA; V: TRBV6-6; J: TRBJ1-2; size: NA; DNA: TGTGCCAGCACCCGCCCGGAGGGTATAGACTATGGCTACACCTTC; CDR3: CASTRPEGIDYGYTF